This TCR beta chain stems from a study of T cells in Graves' hyperthyroidism and ophthalmopathy. Study-wide results and limits: Before onset, by a median of approximately 6.8 months, the model predicted ophthalmopathy. Most expanded thyroid clonotypes above 0.001 also appeared in blood.

Amplified regions were TCR beta CDR3 sequences from RNA transcripts. First-round RT-PCR of the TCR CDR3 relied on the HTBI primer set. MiXCR, run by TCRdb on the multiplex PCR reads, gives a single entry per CDR3 protein. The table records about 540,000 distinct CDR3 sequences, roughly 46% of them present only once. This clonotype was detected only a few times. Antigen specificity is unknown. The junction differs from germline at one of its ends, possibly a read error. The germline V gene has CDR1 ENHRY and CDR2 SYGVKD. CDR3 length equals 14 residues. The rearrangement links TRBV10-3 to TRBJ1-5, with a weak D call TRBD1 (6 bases). The receptor was isolated from a woman under 30 with Graves' hyperthyroidism. The sequenced sample was peripheral blood or thyroid tissue (not recorded which). DNA for the CDR3: TGTGCCAGCAGTTACTCCGGGACAAATCAGCCCCAGCATTTT. It is translated as CASSYSGTNQPQHF.